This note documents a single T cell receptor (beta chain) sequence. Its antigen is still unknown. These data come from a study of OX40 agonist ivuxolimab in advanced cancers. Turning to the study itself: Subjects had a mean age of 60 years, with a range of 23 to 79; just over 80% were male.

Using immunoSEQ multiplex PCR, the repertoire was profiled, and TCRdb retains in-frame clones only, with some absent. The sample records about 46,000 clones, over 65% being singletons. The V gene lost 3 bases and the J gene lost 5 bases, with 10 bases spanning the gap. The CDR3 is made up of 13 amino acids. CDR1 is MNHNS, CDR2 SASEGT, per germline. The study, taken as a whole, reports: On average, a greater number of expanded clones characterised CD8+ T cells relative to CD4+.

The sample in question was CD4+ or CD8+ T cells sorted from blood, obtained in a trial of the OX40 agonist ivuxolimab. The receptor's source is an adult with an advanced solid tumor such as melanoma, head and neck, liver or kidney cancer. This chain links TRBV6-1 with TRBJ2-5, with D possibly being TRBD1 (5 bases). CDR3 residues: CASSDRVRETQYF. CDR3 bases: TGTGCCAGCAGTGACAGGGTCCGGGAGACCCAGTACTTC.